The rows below give T cell receptor beta chains drawn from one sample of a study of OX40 agonist ivuxolimab in advanced cancers. Sequencing was performed with immunoSEQ multiplex PCR; in TCRdb, only in-frame clones are kept and a portion is missing. The table includes about 73,000 clones, around nine tenths detected once. The sample consisted of CD4+ or CD8+ T cells sorted from blood, taken in a trial of the OX40 agonist ivuxolimab. The receptor source for this set is an adult with an advanced solid tumor such as melanoma, head and neck, liver or kidney cancer. CDR3s include the opening cysteine and the closing phenylalanine or tryptophan. Each record gives: CDR3 protein, CDR3 DNA, D gene, clone size, J gene, V gene. The D gene is left open where the match is weak. Some rows have no size entry. The others give once, few or many, or a class for an expanded clone.

CDR3aa: CSVRDSSYEQYF; CDR3nt: TGCAGCGTCAGGGACAGCTCCTACGAGCAGTACTTC; d_gene: TRBD1; abundance: few; j_gene: TRBJ2-7; v_gene: TRBV29-1
CDR3aa: CASSFFGTADTQYF; CDR3nt: TGTGCCAGCAGCTTTTTCGGGACGGCAGATACGCAGTATTTT; d_gene: NA; abundance: NA; j_gene: TRBJ2-3; v_gene: TRBV7-6
CDR3aa: CASSPGGRGYEQYF; CDR3nt: TGTGCCAGCAGTCCCGGGGGCAGGGGCTACGAGCAGTACTTC; d_gene: NA; abundance: NA; j_gene: TRBJ2-7; v_gene: TRBV5-5
CDR3aa: CASSLGGQNYGYTF; CDR3nt: TGCGCCAGCAGCTTGGGGGGGCAGAACTATGGCTACACCTTC; d_gene: NA; abundance: NA; j_gene: TRBJ1-2; v_gene: TRBV5-1
CDR3aa: CASTTRYRGYEQYF; CDR3nt: TGTGCCAGCACCACTAGGTATCGGGGCTACGAGCAGTACTTC; d_gene: NA; abundance: NA; j_gene: TRBJ2-7; v_gene: TRBV28
CDR3aa: CAISDTSTEAFF; CDR3nt: TGTGCCATCAGTGATACATCTACTGAAGCTTTCTTT; d_gene: NA; abundance: NA; j_gene: TRBJ1-1; v_gene: TRBV10-3
CDR3aa: CASSLGGVASGNTIYF; CDR3nt: TGTGCCAGCAGCTTGGGAGGGGTAGCATCTGGAAACACCATATATTTT; d_gene: NA; abundance: NA; j_gene: TRBJ1-3; v_gene: TRBV5-4
CDR3aa: CASSDLAGTPTYEQYF; CDR3nt: TGTGCCAGCAGCGACCTAGCCGGGACGCCCACCTACGAGCAGTACTTC; d_gene: NA; abundance: NA; j_gene: TRBJ2-7; v_gene: TRBV9
CDR3aa: CASSIGLGAEAFF; CDR3nt: TGTGCCAGTAGTATCGGGCTGGGGGCCGAAGCTTTCTTT; d_gene: NA; abundance: NA; j_gene: TRBJ1-1; v_gene: TRBV19
CDR3aa: CAIRRDTYGYTF; CDR3nt: TGTGCCATCAGGCGGGACACCTATGGCTACACCTTC; d_gene: NA; abundance: once; j_gene: TRBJ1-2; v_gene: TRBV10-3
CDR3aa: CASSPPGQVGYGYTF; CDR3nt: TGTGCCAGCTCACCACCGGGACAGGTGGGCTATGGCTACACCTTC; d_gene: TRBD1; abundance: NA; j_gene: TRBJ1-2; v_gene: TRBV18
CDR3aa: CASSPGKEETQYF; CDR3nt: TGTGCCAGCTCACCAGGCAAGGAAGAGACCCAGTACTTC; d_gene: NA; abundance: NA; j_gene: TRBJ2-5; v_gene: TRBV18
CDR3aa: CATSRDTTGELFF; CDR3nt: TGTGCCACCAGCAGAGATACCACCGGGGAGCTGTTTTTT; d_gene: NA; abundance: NA; j_gene: TRBJ2-2; v_gene: TRBV15
CDR3aa: CASTRGQGGTGELFF; CDR3nt: TGTGCCAGCACCAGGGGACAGGGAGGAACCGGGGAGCTGTTTTTT; d_gene: TRBD1; abundance: NA; j_gene: TRBJ2-2; v_gene: TRBV11-2
CDR3aa: CASSEQGGTEAFF; CDR3nt: TGTGCCAGCAGCGAACAGGGGGGCACTGAAGCTTTCTTT; d_gene: TRBD1; abundance: NA; j_gene: TRBJ1-1; v_gene: TRBV6-1
CDR3aa: CASSPDWGRGGAATNEKLFF; CDR3nt: TGTGCCAGCTCACCGGACTGGGGACGTGGAGGGGCCGCAACTAATGAAAAACTGTTTTTT; d_gene: NA; abundance: NA; j_gene: TRBJ1-4; v_gene: TRBV18
CDR3aa: CASIGAGAGDEQYF; CDR3nt: TGTGCCAGCATAGGAGCGGGGGCCGGGGACGAGCAGTACTTC; d_gene: TRBD2; abundance: NA; j_gene: TRBJ2-7; v_gene: TRBV6-1
CDR3aa: CASRKRGLDGKNIQYF; CDR3nt: TGTGCCAGCAGGAAGAGGGGTTTGGACGGCAAAAACATTCAGTACTTC; d_gene: NA; abundance: NA; j_gene: TRBJ2-4; v_gene: TRBV7-9
CDR3aa: CASSSGAKETQYF; CDR3nt: TGTGCCAGCAGCTCCGGGGCAAAAGAGACCCAGTACTTC; d_gene: NA; abundance: NA; j_gene: TRBJ2-5; v_gene: TRBV7-3
CDR3aa: CASRLPRVGPEETQYF; CDR3nt: TGTGCCAGCAGACTCCCGCGGGTGGGCCCCGAAGAGACCCAGTACTTC; d_gene: NA; abundance: NA; j_gene: TRBJ2-5; v_gene: TRBV28